This T cell receptor beta chain derives from a study of tumor-infiltrating lymphocytes in localized non-small cell lung cancer. Study-level findings and limits: Different pieces of the same tissue went to different assays, confounding technical variation with intratumor heterogeneity.

For this clone: Antigen unknown.

Germline V lookup: CDR1 LGHNA, CDR2 YNFKEQ. Trimming pared 2 bases from V and 6 bases from J, leaving 14 bases between. The CDR3 is made up of 15 amino acids. Profiling relied on immunoSEQ multiplex PCR, and the TCRdb table lists in-frame clones only, not all of them. The table shows 12,000 to 15,000 clones, with around 70% occurring only once. The V call is TRBV4-2, the J call TRBJ1-5; possible D gene TRBD1, 5 bases. The material sequenced was uninvolved lung tissue not adjacent to the tumor. This receptor was obtained from a human donor with non-small cell lung cancer. The DNA of the CDR3 is TGTGCCAGCAGCCAATCCGGAGGGGCTAGTCAGCCCCAGCATTTT. This gives the protein CASSQSGGASQPQHF.